This TCR beta chain comes out of a study of cytomegalovirus exposure and HLA in healthy donors. CDR1 MDHEN and CDR2 SYDVKM come from the germline V gene. CDR3 length equals 12 residues. The germline V and J ends were trimmed by 9 bases and 6 bases, with 15 bases remaining between them. PCR involved 60 Vbeta and 13 Jbeta primers. Profiled with immunoSEQ multiplex PCR; TCRdb holds only in-frame clones, not every one. Its clone listing holds 45,000 to 70,000 clones. The TCR sequence derives from a woman aged 25-40 years in good health and CMV-seropositive. The V and J genes are TRBV28 and TRBJ2-7; D may be TRBD2 (6 bases). Sequencing was performed on PBMCs. DNA of the CDR3: TGTGCCAGTGGGACTTCCTTCTCCGAGCAGTACTTC. Translating it yields CASGTSFSEQYF. Based on the CDR3 plus reference TRBV28 and TRBJ2-7, the full variable domain is DVKVTQSSRYLVKRTGEKVFLECVQDMDHENMFWYRQDPGLGLRLIYFSYDVKMKEKGDIPEGYSVSREKKERFSLILESASTNQTSMYLCASGTSFSEQYFGPGTRLTVT.